This is a list of T cell receptor beta chains from one sample in a study of cytomegalovirus exposure and HLA in healthy donors. Measured with immunoSEQ multiplex PCR; TCRdb has only the in-frame clones, and not every one. The sample has around 150,000 clones; 68% are singletons. Source material: PBMCs. The receptors derive from a young woman in good health and CMV-seropositive. The CDR3 runs from the conserved cysteine through the conserved F or W. Fields, in order: clone size, D gene, V gene, J gene, CDR3 protein, CDR3 DNA. The D gene is left open where the match is weak. A clone size is listed for some rows: how often the clone was seen (once, few, many), or a class if it is expanded.

NA	TRBD2	TRBV27	TRBJ2-2	CASSLKGLAFRRELFF	TGTGCCAGCAGTTTAAAGGGACTAGCGTTCCGCCGGGAGCTGTTTTTT
NA	NA	TRBV6-5	TRBJ2-2	CASSRQFSNTGELFF	TGTGCCAGCAGCCGACAGTTTTCGAACACCGGGGAGCTGTTTTTT
NA	TRBD2	TRBV30	TRBJ2-7	CAWPLSGSYEQYF	TGTGCCTGGCCTCTTAGCGGGAGCTACGAGCAGTACTTC
NA	TRBD2	TRBV30	TRBJ2-6	CAWRAHSGRAQGANVLTF	TGTGCCTGGAGGGCCCATAGCGGGAGGGCGCAAGGGGCCAACGTCCTGACTTTC
NA	NA	TRBV27	TRBJ1-4	CASSPSELNEKLFF	TGTGCCAGCAGTCCCTCGGAGCTTAATGAAAAACTGTTTTTT
few	TRBD2	TRBV11-3	TRBJ2-7	CASSSSGSYEQYF	TGTGCCAGCAGCTCGAGCGGGAGCTACGAGCAGTACTTC
NA	TRBD1	TRBV27	TRBJ2-1	CASSWDRSYNEQFF	TGTGCCAGCAGTTGGGACAGATCCTACAATGAGCAGTTCTTC
NA	NA	TRBV2	TRBJ2-5	CASSGVEQGGKETQYF	TGTGCCAGCAGTGGAGTCGAGCAGGGGGGTAAAGAGACCCAGTACTTC
NA	TRBD2	TRBV6-5	TRBJ2-7	CASSPGTSGKYEQYF	TGTGCCAGCAGTCCCGGGACTAGCGGGAAATACGAGCAGTACTTC
NA	NA	TRBV6-5	TRBJ1-4	CASSRGETGHEKLFF	TGTGCCAGCAGCAGGGGTGAAACTGGGCATGAAAAACTGTTTTTT
once	TRBD1	TRBV18	TRBJ1-2	CASSAPGQGVSGYTF	TGTGCCAGCTCAGCACCGGGACAGGGAGTCTCTGGCTACACCTTC
once	NA	TRBV7-9	TRBJ2-4	CASSYITGGENIQYF	TGTGCCAGCAGCTATATTACCGGGGGTGAGAACATTCAGTACTTC
few	NA	TRBV19	TRBJ1-2	CASSTATFGYTF	TGTGCCAGTAGTACCGCTACTTTTGGCTACACCTTC
NA	NA	TRBV6-5	TRBJ2-3	CASSPSGSTDTQYF	TGTGCCAGCAGTCCGAGCGGTAGCACAGATACGCAGTATTTT
NA	NA	TRBV18	TRBJ2-5	CASSPAGETQYF	TGTGCCAGCTCACCAGCGGGAGAGACCCAGTACTTC
NA	TRBD2	TRBV11-1	TRBJ2-5	CASSSERGLGETQYF	TGTGCCAGCAGCTCAGAGCGGGGGCTGGGAGAGACCCAGTACTTC
NA	TRBD2	TRBV4-1	TRBJ2-5	CASSHLLAGEETQYF	TGCGCCAGCAGCCACTTACTAGCGGGGGAAGAGACCCAGTACTTC
NA	TRBD2	TRBV5-1	TRBJ2-1	CASSMGLEQFF	TGCGCCAGCAGCATGGGACTAGAGCAGTTCTTC
NA	TRBD1	TRBV7-9	TRBJ2-1	CASSSTGTANEQFF	TGTGCCAGCAGCTCCACCGGGACAGCTAATGAGCAGTTCTTC
few	TRBD1	TRBV6-5	TRBJ2-7	CASSSRQGRIYEQYF	TGTGCCAGCAGCTCCAGACAGGGGCGGATCTACGAGCAGTACTTC
NA	NA	TRBV11-3	TRBJ2-5	CASSSWRDQETQYF	TGTGCCAGCTCCTCCTGGCGGGACCAAGAGACCCAGTACTTC
once	NA	TRBV11-2	TRBJ2-7	CANSLLRAGPSEQYF	TGTGCCAACAGCTTATTACGGGCGGGACCCTCTGAGCAGTACTTC
NA	TRBD1	TRBV9	TRBJ1-6	CASSVEPGQDSPLHF	TGTGCCAGCAGCGTGGAACCGGGACAGGATTCACCCCTCCACTTT
NA	NA	TRBV2	TRBJ1-3	CASSEWDKLRSGNTIYF	TGTGCCAGCAGTGAATGGGACAAACTACGCTCTGGAAACACCATATATTTT
NA	NA	TRBV6-7	TRBJ2-7	CALPGAVLYEQYF	TGTGCCCTCCCAGGGGCGGTCCTCTACGAGCAGTACTTC
few	NA	TRBV10-3	TRBJ2-1	CAIEDSTYNEQFF	TGTGCCATCGAAGACTCGACCTACAATGAGCAGTTCTTC
NA	TRBD2	TRBV6-1	TRBJ2-1	CASTPSGREQFF	TGTGCCAGCACCCCGAGCGGGAGAGAGCAGTTCTTC
NA	NA	TRBV2	TRBJ2-2	CASSEGAGGNTGELFF	TGTGCCAGCAGTGAAGGGGCCGGGGGGAACACCGGGGAGCTGTTTTTT
NA	TRBD1	TRBV6-5	TRBJ2-1	CASQNPTGYEQFF	TGTGCCAGCCAAAATCCGACAGGGTATGAGCAGTTCTTC
NA	TRBD1	TRBV30	TRBJ1-2	CASTGTGNYGYTF	TGTGCCAGTACCGGGACAGGGAACTATGGCTACACCTTC
once	TRBD2	TRBV9	TRBJ2-1	CASSPSGWGGHEQFF	TGTGCCAGCAGCCCCTCTGGGTGGGGGGGTCATGAGCAGTTCTTC
NA	TRBD2	TRBV14	TRBJ2-1	CASSQDSSELLRRGRHNEQFF	TGTGCCAGCAGCCAAGATTCGTCGGAGTTGCTTCGGCGGGGGAGGCACAATGAGCAGTTCTTC
NA	NA	TRBV7-9	TRBJ2-5	CASSFPPGETQYF	TGTGCCAGCAGCTTCCCACCGGGGGAGACCCAGTACTTC
NA	NA	TRBV30	TRBJ1-2	CAWSVFSSGGYTF	TGTGCCTGGAGTGTATTCAGCAGCGGAGGCTACACCTTC
NA	NA	TRBV6-4	TRBJ2-7	CALHSGSPTYEQYF	TGTGCCCTCCACTCCGGGTCTCCTACCTACGAGCAGTACTTC
NA	NA	TRBV19	TRBJ1-2	CASSIERGFGYGYTF	TGTGCCAGTAGTATAGAGCGGGGGTTCGGCTATGGCTACACCTTC
NA	NA	TRBV5-1	TRBJ2-5	CASSQTQETQYF	TGCGCCAGCAGCCAGACTCAAGAGACCCAGTACTTC
NA	NA	TRBV7-2	TRBJ1-2	CASSLEPSAAGLDGYTF	TGTGCCAGCAGCTTAGAGCCCTCGGCGGCGGGGCTTGATGGCTACACCTTC
NA	NA	TRBV10-3	TRBJ1-2	CAPTMRGTPGGYTF	TGTGCCCCAACGATGCGGGGGACACCTGGCGGCTACACCTTC
NA	TRBD1	TRBV7-9	TRBJ1-1	CASSWTGQGNTEAFF	TGTGCCAGCAGCTGGACCGGACAGGGGAACACTGAAGCTTTCTTT
NA	TRBD1	TRBV7-9	TRBJ1-1	CASSSETGGRTEAFF	TGTGCCAGCAGTTCTGAGACAGGGGGACGGACTGAAGCTTTCTTT
NA	TRBD1	TRBV5-1	TRBJ2-1	CASSGGQSYNEQFF	TGCGCCAGCAGCGGGGGACAGTCCTACAATGAGCAGTTCTTC
NA	TRBD1	TRBV30	TRBJ1-1	CAWGTGINTEAFF	TGTGCCTGGGGGACAGGGATAAACACTGAAGCTTTCTTT